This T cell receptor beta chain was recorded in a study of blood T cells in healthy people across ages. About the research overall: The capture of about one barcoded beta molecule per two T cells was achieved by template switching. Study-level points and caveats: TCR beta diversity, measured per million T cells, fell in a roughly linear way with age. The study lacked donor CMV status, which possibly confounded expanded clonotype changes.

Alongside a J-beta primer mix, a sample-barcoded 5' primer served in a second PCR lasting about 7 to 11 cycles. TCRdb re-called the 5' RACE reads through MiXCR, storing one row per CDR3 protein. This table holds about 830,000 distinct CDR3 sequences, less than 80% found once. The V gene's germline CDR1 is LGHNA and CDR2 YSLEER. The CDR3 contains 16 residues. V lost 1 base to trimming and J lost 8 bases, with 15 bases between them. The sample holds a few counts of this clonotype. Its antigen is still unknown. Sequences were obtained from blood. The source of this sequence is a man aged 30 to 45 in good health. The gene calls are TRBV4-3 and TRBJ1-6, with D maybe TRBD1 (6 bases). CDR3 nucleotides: TGCGCCAGCAGCCAAGGGTCGTACAGGGCGGATTCACCCCTCCACTTT. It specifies CASSQGSYRADSPLHF.